The clone carrying this T cell receptor (beta chain) was detected ten times or more. Its target is not known. The germline V gene encodes CDR1 SQVTM and CDR2 ANQGSEA. The CDR3 covers 12 residues. V lost 4 bases and J lost 2, with 6 bases in between. These data are taken from a study of T-cell memory formation after mild COVID-19. Study in general: Clusters of TCRs were largely donor specific. Regarding the study as a whole: Contracting clones from day 15 to 85 showed balanced CD4/CD8; later expanders favored CD4+.

From 5'RACE with constant-segment primers came TCR alpha and TCR beta cDNA libraries that carried sample barcodes and UMIs. Via MiXCR, TCRdb re-called the 5' RACE reads, giving one row per CDR3 protein. The table records 450,000 to 650,000 distinct CDR3 sequences, approximately 21% of them present only once. The chain carries TRBV29-1 and TRBJ2-4; D is undetermined. This sequence was found in an adult woman who had mild COVID-19 (a few samples of this study predate the infection). Cell type and time point are not known. The sample comprised PBMCs or a T cell subset sorted from them (not recorded which). The CDR3 DNA reads as TGCAGCGTTGTACAGACCAAAAACATTCAGTACTTC. This sequence encodes CSVVQTKNIQYF.